This TCR beta chain was sequenced during a study of human T cells and chemical hapten exposure. About the research overall: Patients had diphenylcyclopropenone applied to the scalp weekly throughout the approximately 26-week study. Patch tests put 0.01% DPC on the upper back, and the results were checked at 6 days. The patients were mostly female; they had alopecia areata, totalis or universalis.

MiXCR, run by TCRdb on the RACE reads, gives a single entry per CDR3 protein. The table includes some 350,000 distinct CDR3 sequences, over 6% detected once. V was cut by 0 bases and J by 3 bases, with 8 bases left in between. CDR1 MGHRA and CDR2 YSYEKL come from the germline V gene. The CDR3 is 14 amino acids. This clonotype was observed at least ten times. Time point denoted: patch test 2, 6 weeks after DPC sensitization. As to treatment: therapeutic diphenylcyclopropenone sensitization with weekly scalp DPC. Ahead of applying each patch test, blood was sampled. This material consisted of whole blood, taken in connection with sensitization to the hapten diphenylcyclopropenone (DPC). V gene TRBV4-1 combines with J gene TRBJ1-2; no firm D call. The receptor was isolated from a woman younger than 30 with alopecia areata. Some clones in this sample may be carry-over from other donors' samples. The CDR3 reads CASSQEGRHYGYTF. The CDR3 nucleotides are TGCGCCAGCAGCCAAGAAGGCAGGCACTATGGCTACACCTTC.